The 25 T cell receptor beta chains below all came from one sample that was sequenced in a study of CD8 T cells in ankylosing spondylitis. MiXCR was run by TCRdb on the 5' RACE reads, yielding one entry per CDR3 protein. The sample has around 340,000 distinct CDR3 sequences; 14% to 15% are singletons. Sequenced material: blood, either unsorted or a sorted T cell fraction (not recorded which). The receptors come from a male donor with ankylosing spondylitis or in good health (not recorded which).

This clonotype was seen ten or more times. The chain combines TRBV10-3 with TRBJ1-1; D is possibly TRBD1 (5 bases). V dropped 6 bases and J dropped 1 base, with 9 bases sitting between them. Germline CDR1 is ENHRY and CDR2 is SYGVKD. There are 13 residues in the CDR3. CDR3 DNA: TGTGCCATCAGCTTAGGACAGAACACTGAAGCTTTCTTT. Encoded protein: CAISLGQNTEAFF.

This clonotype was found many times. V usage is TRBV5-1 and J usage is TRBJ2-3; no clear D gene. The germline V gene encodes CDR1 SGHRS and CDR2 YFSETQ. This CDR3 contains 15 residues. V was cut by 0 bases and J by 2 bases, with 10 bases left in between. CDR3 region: CASSLETGLTDTQYF. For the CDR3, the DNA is TGCGCCAGCAGCTTGGAAACGGGCCTCACAGATACGCAGTATTTT.

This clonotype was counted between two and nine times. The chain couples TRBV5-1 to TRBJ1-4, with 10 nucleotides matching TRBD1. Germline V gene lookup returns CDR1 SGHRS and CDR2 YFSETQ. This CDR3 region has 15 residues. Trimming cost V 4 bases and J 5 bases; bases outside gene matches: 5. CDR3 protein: CASSRRTGGNEKLFF. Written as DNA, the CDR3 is TGCGCCAGCAGCAGACGGACAGGGGGAAATGAAAAACTGTTTTTT.

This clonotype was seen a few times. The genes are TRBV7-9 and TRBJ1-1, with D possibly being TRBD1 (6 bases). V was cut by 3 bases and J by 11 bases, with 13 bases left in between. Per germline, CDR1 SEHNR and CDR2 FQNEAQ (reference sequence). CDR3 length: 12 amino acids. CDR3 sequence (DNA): TGTGCCAGCAGCTTTACAGGGCAGAGGGCTTTCTTT. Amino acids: CASSFTGQRAFF.

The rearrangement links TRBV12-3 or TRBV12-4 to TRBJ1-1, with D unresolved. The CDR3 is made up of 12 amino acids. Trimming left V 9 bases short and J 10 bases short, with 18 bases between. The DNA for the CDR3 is TGTGCCAGTGCGGACGGGGAGAGAGGAGCTTTCTTT. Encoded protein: CASADGERGAFF.

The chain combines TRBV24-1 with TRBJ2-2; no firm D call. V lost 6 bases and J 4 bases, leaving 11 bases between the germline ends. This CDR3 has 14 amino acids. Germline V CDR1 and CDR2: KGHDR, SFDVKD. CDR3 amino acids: CATSSSDITGELFF. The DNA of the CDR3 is TGTGCCACCAGTAGCTCAGACATCACCGGGGAGCTGTTTTTT.

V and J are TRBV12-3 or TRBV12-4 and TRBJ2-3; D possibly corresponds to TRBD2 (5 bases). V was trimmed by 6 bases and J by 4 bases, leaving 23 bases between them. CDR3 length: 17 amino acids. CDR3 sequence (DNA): TGTGCCAGCAGCCCAAAGCCTCCGGGGAGAGGTGCAGATACGCAGTATTTT. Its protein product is CASSPKPPGRGADTQYF.

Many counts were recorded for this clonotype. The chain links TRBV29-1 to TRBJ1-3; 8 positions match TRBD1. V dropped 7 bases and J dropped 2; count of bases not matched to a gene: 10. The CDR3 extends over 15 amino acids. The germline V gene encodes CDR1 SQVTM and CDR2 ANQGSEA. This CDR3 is CSGSTGDLAGNTIYF. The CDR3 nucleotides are TGCAGCGGTTCGACAGGGGACCTCGCTGGAAACACCATATATTTT.

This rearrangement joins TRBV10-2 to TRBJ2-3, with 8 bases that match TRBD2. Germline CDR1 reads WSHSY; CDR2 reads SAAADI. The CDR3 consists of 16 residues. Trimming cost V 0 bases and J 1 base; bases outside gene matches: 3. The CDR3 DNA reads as TGCGCCAGCAGTGAGTCGAAGCGGGGGCGCACAGATACGCAGTATTTT. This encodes CASSESKRGRTDTQYF.

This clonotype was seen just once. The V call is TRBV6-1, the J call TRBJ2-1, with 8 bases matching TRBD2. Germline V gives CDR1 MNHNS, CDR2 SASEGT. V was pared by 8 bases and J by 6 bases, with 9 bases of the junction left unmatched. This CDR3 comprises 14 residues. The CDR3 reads CASGGGRSLNEQFF. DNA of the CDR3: TGTGCCAGCGGGGGCGGGAGGAGCCTCAATGAGCAGTTCTTC.

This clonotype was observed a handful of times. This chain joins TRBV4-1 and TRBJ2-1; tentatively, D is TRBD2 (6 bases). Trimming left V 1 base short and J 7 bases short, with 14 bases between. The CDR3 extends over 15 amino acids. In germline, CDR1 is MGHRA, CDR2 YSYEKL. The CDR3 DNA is TGCGCCAGCAGCCAAGTAGGAGCTGCGGGGAATGAGCAGTTCTTC. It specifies CASSQVGAAGNEQFF.

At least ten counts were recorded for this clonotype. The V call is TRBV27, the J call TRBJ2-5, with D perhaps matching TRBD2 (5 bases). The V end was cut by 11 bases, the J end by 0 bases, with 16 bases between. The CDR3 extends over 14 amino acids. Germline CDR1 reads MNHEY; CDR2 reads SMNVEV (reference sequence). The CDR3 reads CAEGPWEYQETQYF. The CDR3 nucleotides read TGTGCCGAGGGCCCCTGGGAGTACCAAGAGACCCAGTACTTC.

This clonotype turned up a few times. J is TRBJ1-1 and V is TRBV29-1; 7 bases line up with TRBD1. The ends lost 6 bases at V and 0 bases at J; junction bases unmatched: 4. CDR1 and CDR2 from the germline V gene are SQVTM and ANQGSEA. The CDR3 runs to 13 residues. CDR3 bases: TGCAGCGTCCTGGGACAGATGAACACTGAAGCTTTCTTT. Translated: CSVLGQMNTEAFF.

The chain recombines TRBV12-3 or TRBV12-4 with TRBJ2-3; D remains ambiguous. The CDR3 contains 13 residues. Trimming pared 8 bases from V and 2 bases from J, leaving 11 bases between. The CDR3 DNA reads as TGTGCCAGCTTTAAAAAGGTCACAGATACGCAGTATTTT. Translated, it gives CASFKKVTDTQYF.

The CDR3 DNA reads TGCAGTGCTATCACATCTGGAGGGACTCCGCTCGAGCAGTACTTC. The encoded protein is CSAITSGGTPLEQYF. The gene calls are TRBV20-1 and TRBJ2-7; tentatively, D is TRBD2 (6 bases). The CDR3 is 15 amino acids. V was clipped by 4 bases and J by 6 bases, with 22 bases between them. CDR1 and CDR2 from the germline V gene are DFQATT and SNEGSKA (reference sequence).

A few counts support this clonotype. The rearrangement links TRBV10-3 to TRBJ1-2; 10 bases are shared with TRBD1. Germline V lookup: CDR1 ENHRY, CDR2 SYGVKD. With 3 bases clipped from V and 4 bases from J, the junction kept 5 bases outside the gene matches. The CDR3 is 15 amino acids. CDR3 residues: CAISDAGQGSYGYTF. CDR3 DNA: TGTGCCATCAGTGATGCGGGACAGGGGTCCTATGGCTACACCTTC.

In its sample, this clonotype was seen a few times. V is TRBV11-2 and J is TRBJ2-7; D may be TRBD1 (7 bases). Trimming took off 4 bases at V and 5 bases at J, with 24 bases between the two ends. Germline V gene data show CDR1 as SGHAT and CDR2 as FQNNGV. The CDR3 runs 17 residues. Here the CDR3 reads CASSSLRVGRGVHEQYF. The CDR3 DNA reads TGTGCCAGCAGCTCCCTCAGGGTGGGCAGGGGGGTACACGAGCAGTACTTC.

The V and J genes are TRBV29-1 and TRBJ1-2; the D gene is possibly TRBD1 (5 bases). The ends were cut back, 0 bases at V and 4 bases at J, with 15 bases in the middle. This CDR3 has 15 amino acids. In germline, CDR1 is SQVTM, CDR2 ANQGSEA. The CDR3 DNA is TGCAGCGTTGAAGATCGGGGCAGAGGCCTCTATGGCTACACCTTC. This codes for CSVEDRGRGLYGYTF.

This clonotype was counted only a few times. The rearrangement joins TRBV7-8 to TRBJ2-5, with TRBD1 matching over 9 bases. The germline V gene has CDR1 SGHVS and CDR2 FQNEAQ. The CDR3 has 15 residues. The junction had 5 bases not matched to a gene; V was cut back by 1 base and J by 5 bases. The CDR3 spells CASSLVGQGRETQYF. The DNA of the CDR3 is TGTGCCAGCAGCTTAGTAGGACAGGGGCGGGAGACCCAGTACTTC. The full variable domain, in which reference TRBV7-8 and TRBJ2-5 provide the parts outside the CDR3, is GAGVSQSPRYKVAKRGQDVALRCDPISGHVSLFWYQQALGQGPEFLTYFQNEAQLDKSGLPSDRFFAERPEGSVSTLKIQRTQQEDSAVYLCASSLVGQGRETQYFGPGTRLLVL.

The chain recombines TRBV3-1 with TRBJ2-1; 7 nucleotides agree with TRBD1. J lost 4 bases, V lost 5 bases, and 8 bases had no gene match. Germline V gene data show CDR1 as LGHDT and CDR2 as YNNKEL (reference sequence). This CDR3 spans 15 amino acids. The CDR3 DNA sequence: TGTGCCAGCAGCGGCTCCGGGACAGCGTACAATGAGCAGTTCTTC. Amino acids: CASSGSGTAYNEQFF.

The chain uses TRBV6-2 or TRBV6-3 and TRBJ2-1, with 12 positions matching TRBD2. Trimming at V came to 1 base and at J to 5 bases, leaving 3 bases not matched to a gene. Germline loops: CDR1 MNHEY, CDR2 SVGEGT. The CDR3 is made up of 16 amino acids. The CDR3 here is CASSYLTSGGHNEQFF. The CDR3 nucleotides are TGTGCCAGCAGTTACTTGACTAGCGGGGGACACAATGAGCAGTTCTTC.

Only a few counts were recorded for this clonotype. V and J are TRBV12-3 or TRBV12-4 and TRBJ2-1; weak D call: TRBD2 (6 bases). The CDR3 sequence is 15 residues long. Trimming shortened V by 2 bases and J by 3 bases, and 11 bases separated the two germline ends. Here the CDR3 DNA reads TGTGCCAGCAGTTTACAGGAGGACTACTACAATGAGCAGTTCTTC. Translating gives CASSLQEDYYNEQFF.

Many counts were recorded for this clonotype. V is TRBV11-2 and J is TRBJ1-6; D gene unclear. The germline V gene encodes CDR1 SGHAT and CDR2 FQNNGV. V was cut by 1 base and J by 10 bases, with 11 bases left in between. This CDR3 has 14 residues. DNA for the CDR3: TGTGCCAGCAGCTTAGTAGTAGGGAACTCACCCCTCCACTTT. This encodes CASSLVVGNSPLHF.

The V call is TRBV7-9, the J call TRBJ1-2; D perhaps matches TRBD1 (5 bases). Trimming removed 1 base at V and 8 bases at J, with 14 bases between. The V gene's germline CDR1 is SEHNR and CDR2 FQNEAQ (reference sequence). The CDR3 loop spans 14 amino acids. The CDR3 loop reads CASSLVGREDGYTF. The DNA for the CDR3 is TGTGCCAGCAGCTTAGTGGGCAGGGAGGACGGCTACACCTTC. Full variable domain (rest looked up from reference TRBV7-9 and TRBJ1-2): DTGVSQNPRHKITKRGQNVTFRCDPISEHNRLYWYRQTLGQGPEFLTYFQNEAQLEKSRLLSDRFSAERPKGSFSTLEIQRTEQGDSAMYLCASSLVGREDGYTFGSGTRLTVV.

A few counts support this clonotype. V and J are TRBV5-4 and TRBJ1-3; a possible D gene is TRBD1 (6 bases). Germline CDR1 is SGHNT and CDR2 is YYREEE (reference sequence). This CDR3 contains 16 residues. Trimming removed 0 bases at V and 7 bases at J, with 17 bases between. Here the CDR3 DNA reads TGTGCCAGCAGCTTGGGTCCGGGGGCCGCTCGGAACACCATATATTTT. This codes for CASSLGPGAARNTIYF. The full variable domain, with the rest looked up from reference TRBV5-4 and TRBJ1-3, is ETGVTQSPTHLIKTRGQQVTLRCSSQSGHNTVSWYQQALGQGPQFIFQYYREEENGRGNFPPRFSGLQFPNYSSELNVNALELDDSALYLCASSLGPGAARNTIYFGEGSWLTVV.